This T cell receptor (beta chain) came from a study of persistence of HIV-infected CD4 T cells. Points on this clone: Its antigen is not identified.

The libraries were made with immunoSEQ version 4 in survey mode. The repertoire was sequenced with immunoSEQ multiplex PCR; TCRdb's copy has only in-frame clones and lacks some. The sample has roughly 32,000 clones, roughly 82% seen once. This CDR3 has 14 amino acids. Germline V gene lookup returns CDR1 LNHDA and CDR2 SQIVND (reference sequence). The V end was cut by 6 bases, the J end by 2 bases, with 10 bases between. An overlapping HIV-1 Gag peptide pool stimulated these cells at 0.95 to 1 ug/peptide/mL. CD40L/CD69 double-negative CD45RO-high memory CD4+ T cells were collected. Anti-CD28/CD49d costimulation, CD40-blocking antibody and enfuvirtide were given to CD8-depleted PBMCs for 18 hours.

The sequence was collected from an adult woman with HIV who was CMV-seropositive. The input for sequencing was CD4+ T cells sorted from PBMCs after roughly 18-hour stimulation, taken from a patient who received antiretroviral therapy. The chain couples TRBV19 to TRBJ2-2; maybe TRBD1 (6 bases). CDR3 DNA sequence: TGTGCCAGTAGCGGACAGACTAACACCGGGGAGCTGTTTTTT. Translated: CASSGQTNTGELFF.